This T cell receptor (beta chain) originates from a study of CD8 T cells in Susac syndrome. It was with random hexamers that about 0.45 to 1 ug RNA was reverse transcribed. TCRdb independently ran MiXCR on the immunoSEQ multiplex PCR reads; one entry per CDR3 protein. Of under 200,000 distinct CDR3 sequences in the sample, more than 90% are singletons; the top ten hold over 0.12%. Germline V gene sequence: CDR1 SGHTA, CDR2 FQGNSA. The CDR3 runs 15 residues. The V and J ends lost 5 bases and 4 bases, in that order; junction bases with no gene match: 9. TCR beta sequences were obtained from blood CD8+ and CD4+ T cells.

Material for sequencing was CD4+ T cells from PBMCs. This receptor was taken from a human donor in good health. The chain uses TRBV7-2 and TRBJ2-3; 7 positions match TRBD1. CDR3 sequence (DNA): TGTGCCAGCAGCCAAGACAGGGTTCGGGCAGATACGCAGTATTTT. Translating it yields CASSQDRVRADTQYF.